These 25 T cell receptor beta chains were all obtained from the same sample, sequenced in a study of cytomegalovirus exposure and HLA in healthy donors. The primer mix had 60 Vbeta and 13 Jbeta primers. The data were produced by immunoSEQ multiplex PCR, yet TCRdb's version contains in-frame clones alone and is incomplete. The table records over 150,000 clones, 80% to 85% of them present only once. The specimen was PBMCs. The receptors were sampled from a boy younger than 10 in good health and CMV-seronegative.

The rearrangement joins TRBV19 to TRBJ2-3, with D tentatively TRBD2 (6 bases). The V and J ends lost 4 bases and 5 bases respectively, with 16 bases between them. The V gene's germline CDR1 is LNHDA and CDR2 SQIVND (reference sequence). The length of the CDR3 is 15 residues. The CDR3, as DNA: TGTGCCAGTAGTACCGCGGCTAGCGAGGGAGATACGCAGTATTTT. Protein sequence: CASSTAASEGDTQYF.

V is TRBV29-1 and J is TRBJ2-1; the D is unclear. The CDR3 has 11 residues. Germline-derived CDR1 and CDR2 are SQVTM and ANQGSEA. Trimming took 6 bases from V and 3 from J, leaving 6 bases between them. The CDR3 nucleotides read TGCAGCGTGGGCCTCTACAATGAGCAGTTCTTC. This gives the protein CSVGLYNEQFF.

The chain employs TRBV2 and TRBJ1-2, with TRBD1 matching 7 bases. V lost 6 bases and J lost 4; bases outside the gene matches: 11. Germline loops: CDR1 SNHLY, CDR2 FYNNEI. The CDR3 is 15 residues long. The CDR3 DNA sequence: TGTGCCAGCAGAGACAGGGTTGGGGTTGCCTATGGCTACACCTTC. Translating it yields CASRDRVGVAYGYTF.

This clone turned up a few times. This chain uses TRBV18 with TRBJ1-4; D remains ambiguous. CDR1 KGHSH and CDR2 LQKENI come from the germline V gene. This CDR3 has 16 amino acids. V lost 6 bases and J lost 0, with 14 bases in between. The CDR3 region has the DNA TGTGCCAGCTCTCAAAACCGTGCGGCAACTAATGAAAAACTGTTTTTT. Translated, it gives CASSQNRAATNEKLFF.

The V call is TRBV27, the J call TRBJ2-2; 7 nucleotides line up with TRBD1. CDR3 length: 15 amino acids. Germline assignment: CDR1 MNHEY and CDR2 SMNVEV (reference sequence). J was trimmed by 5 bases and V by 6 bases; bases with no gene match: 9. The CDR3 DNA reads TGTGCCAGCAGCCTAGGGGGCGCAGGAACCGGGGAGCTGTTTTTT. Translated: CASSLGGAGTGELFF.

V and J are TRBV7-6 and TRBJ2-7; a possible D gene is TRBD2 (6 bases). The CDR3 is 16 residues long. Trimming stripped 4 bases from V and 1 base from J, with 17 bases between. The germline V gene has CDR1 SGHVS and CDR2 FNYEAQ. CDR3 coding DNA: TGTGCCAGCAGCTCGGGTACCGGGAGAAATTCCTACGAGCAGTACTTC. Protein sequence: CASSSGTGRNSYEQYF.

The chain is built from TRBV28 and TRBJ1-2; TRBD1 agrees at 8 bases. Trimming removed 6 bases from V and 3 bases from J; junction bases left unmatched: 12. There are 16 residues in the CDR3. Germline CDR1 and CDR2: MDHEN and SYDVKM. The CDR3 nucleotides read TGTGCCAGCAGACCTCCCAGGACAGGGAGGTACTATGGCTACACCTTC. It specifies CASRPPRTGRYYGYTF.

This clone was seen more than once but under ten times. The chain employs TRBV6-5 and TRBJ2-1; a possible D gene is TRBD2 (5 bases). CDR1 is MNHEY, CDR2 SVGAGI, per germline. Trimming stripped 6 bases from V and 15 bases from J, with 12 bases between. The CDR3 sequence is 10 residues long. CDR3 loop: CASSLRTRFF. The CDR3 nucleotides read TGTGCCAGCAGCTTACGGACTCGGTTCTTC.

This chain links TRBV7-2 with TRBJ2-5; 10 positions agree with TRBD2. The CDR3 is made up of 16 amino acids. Germline CDR1 SGHTA, CDR2 FQGNSA. The J segment lost 5 bases and the V segment lost 5 bases, leaving 11 bases of the junction unmatched. CDR3 protein: CASSPNLAGEGETQYF. In DNA form, the CDR3 reads TGTGCCAGCAGCCCCAACCTAGCGGGAGAGGGTGAGACCCAGTACTTC.

The V and J genes are TRBV30 and TRBJ1-2, with 8 bases fitting TRBD1. J lost 14 bases, V lost 5 bases, and 13 bases had no gene match. From germline, CDR1 is GTSNPN and CDR2 SVGIG (reference sequence). The CDR3 has 12 amino acids. The chain's CDR3 is CAWAPGQGPITF. The CDR3 nucleotides are TGTGCCTGGGCCCCAGGACAGGGCCCGATTACCTTC. The full variable domain, in which reference TRBV30 and TRBJ1-2 provide the parts outside the CDR3, is SQTIHQWPATLVQPVGSPLSLECTVEGTSNPNLYWYRQAAGRGLQLLFYSVGIGQISSEVPQNLSASRPQDRQFILSSKKLLLSDSGFYLCAWAPGQGPITFGSGTRLTVV.

The rearrangement links TRBV4-1 to TRBJ2-7, with a weak D call TRBD2 (6 bases). This CDR3 spans 13 amino acids. V gave up 5 bases and J gave up 3 bases, with 11 bases separating them. CDR1 is MGHRA, CDR2 YSYEKL, per germline. The CDR3 nucleotides read TGCGCCAGCAGCTTTGGGGGGAACTACGAGCAGTACTTC. The encoded protein is CASSFGGNYEQYF.

The gene calls are TRBV6-1 and TRBJ2-5; D possibly corresponds to TRBD2 (7 bases). V dropped 4 bases and J dropped 0 bases, with 18 bases sitting between them. The CDR3 runs 17 residues. Germline assignment: CDR1 MNHNS and CDR2 SASEGT. In nucleotides, the CDR3 is TGTGCCAGCAGTGGAGGGGGAGGGCGACTCCACCAAGAGACCCAGTACTTC. It specifies CASSGGGGRLHQETQYF.

The chain combines TRBV5-6 with TRBJ2-7, with TRBD1 identical over 11 bases. The CDR3 sequence is 15 residues long. J gave up 3 bases and V 3 bases, and 5 bases lay outside the gene matches. CDR1 is SGHDT and CDR2 is YYEEEE in the germline V gene. The CDR3 sequence: CASSYAGTGGYEQYF. The DNA for the CDR3 is TGTGCCAGCAGCTATGCCGGGACAGGGGGCTACGAGCAGTACTTC.

The J gene is TRBJ2-1, the V gene TRBV18, with D perhaps TRBD2 (6 bases). Germline V gene lookup returns CDR1 KGHSH and CDR2 LQKENI. V was shortened by 3 bases and J by 8 bases, with 11 bases between the two germline ends. The CDR3 has 13 residues. CDR3: CASSPGGDDEQFF. The CDR3, as DNA: TGTGCCAGCTCACCGGGCGGGGATGATGAGCAGTTCTTC.

The rearrangement joins TRBV9 to TRBJ2-1, with TRBD1 identical over 8 bases. V shed 0 bases, J shed 9 bases, and the junction held 5 bases outside the gene matches. CDR1 is SGDLS and CDR2 is YYNGEE in the germline V gene. The CDR3 has 14 amino acids. CDR3 sequence reads: CASSVDQGASEQFF. The CDR3 coding sequence is TGTGCCAGCAGCGTAGACCAGGGGGCGAGTGAGCAGTTCTTC.

V usage is TRBV10-3 and J usage is TRBJ2-1; 7 bases agree with TRBD1. V was clipped by 10 bases and J by 8 bases; unmatched bases: 11. CDR3 length: 13 residues. The germline gives CDR1 ENHRY, CDR2 SYGVKD. The CDR3 nucleotides read TGTGCCACCAGAGAGACAGGGCCCGATGAGCAGTTCTTC. Translated: CATRETGPDEQFF.

In DNA, the CDR3 is TGCGCCAGCAGCCAAGCTAACAGGGGGGCCTACGAGCAGTACTTC. Encoded protein: CASSQANRGAYEQYF. J is TRBJ2-7 and V is TRBV4-1; 8 bases agree with TRBD1. V shed 1 base, J shed 2 bases, and the junction held 4 bases outside the gene matches. The CDR3 length is 15 residues. In germline, CDR1 is MGHRA, CDR2 YSYEKL.

CDR3: CSVEPRQAPNYGYTF. The CDR3 DNA reads as TGCAGCGTTGAACCCCGACAGGCCCCGAACTATGGCTACACCTTC. The rearrangement joins TRBV29-1 to TRBJ1-2; possible D gene TRBD1, 6 bases. The CDR3 is 15 residues long. V lost 2 bases and J lost 2, with 15 bases in between. The germline V gene encodes CDR1 SQVTM and CDR2 ANQGSEA.

The chain employs TRBV28 and TRBJ2-1; 7 bases fit TRBD1. Germline CDR1 and CDR2: MDHEN and SYDVKM. This CDR3 comprises 16 residues. V was clipped by 5 bases and J by 7 bases; unmatched bases: 14. The CDR3 spells CASSAHRGALRNEQFF. In DNA, the CDR3 is TGTGCCAGCAGTGCGCACAGGGGCGCCTTAAGGAATGAGCAGTTCTTC.

This rearrangement joins TRBV30 to TRBJ2-2, with TRBD1 identical over 10 bases. The germline CDR1 and CDR2 sequences are GTSNPN and SVGIG (reference sequence). CDR3 size: 14 residues. With V trimmed by 4 bases and J by 6 bases, 5 bases remained unmatched. CDR3 loop: CAWTGTGDAGELFF. CDR3 nucleotides: TGTGCCTGGACCGGGACAGGGGACGCCGGGGAGCTGTTTTTT. Full variable domain (remainder filled in from reference TRBV30 and TRBJ2-2): SQTIHQWPATLVQPVGSPLSLECTVEGTSNPNLYWYRQAAGRGLQLLFYSVGIGQISSEVPQNLSASRPQDRQFILSSKKLLLSDSGFYLCAWTGTGDAGELFFGEGSRLTVL.

This sequence joins TRBV5-1 and TRBJ2-1, with 7 bases aligning to TRBD2. The trim removed 4 bases at V and 7 bases at J, leaving 11 bases unmatched. From germline, CDR1 is SGHRS and CDR2 YFSETQ. The CDR3 sequence is 15 residues long. This CDR3 is CASSAPGTKLNEQFF. The CDR3 bases are TGCGCCAGCAGCGCTCCCGGGACTAAATTAAATGAGCAGTTCTTC.

V gene TRBV29-1 combines with J gene TRBJ1-1, with TRBD1 as a possible D gene (6 bases). The V gene's germline CDR1 is SQVTM and CDR2 ANQGSEA. The CDR3 runs to 13 residues. V lost 8 bases to trimming and J lost 5 bases, with 18 bases between them. The chain's CDR3 is CSLTTGMRTEAFF. CDR3 sequence (DNA): TGCAGCTTAACCACAGGGATGAGAACTGAAGCTTTCTTT.

This chain joins TRBV10-3 and TRBJ2-7, with 7 bases matching TRBD2. CDR1 and CDR2 (germline): ENHRY, SYGVKD. The CDR3 spans 13 residues. Unmatched junction bases numbered 7, after V lost 8 bases and J lost 3 bases. The CDR3 protein is CAIGAGALYEQYF. The CDR3, as DNA: TGTGCCATCGGCGCGGGAGCCCTCTACGAGCAGTACTTC.

The CDR3 here is CASSFPGGGNTIYF. DNA for the CDR3: TGCGCCAGCAGCTTCCCAGGGGGAGGAAACACCATATATTTT. V gene TRBV5-1 combines with J gene TRBJ1-3; 7 positions match TRBD1. The CDR3 runs to 14 residues. CDR1 and CDR2 (germline): SGHRS, YFSETQ. V lost 2 bases to trimming and J lost 4 bases; unmatched junction nucleotides: 3.

There are a few counts of this clone. This sequence joins TRBV6-1 and TRBJ2-3, with D possibly being TRBD2 (7 bases). This CDR3 spans 13 amino acids. CDR1 and CDR2 (germline): MNHNS, SASEGT. The V gene lost 8 bases and the J gene lost 9 bases, with 18 bases spanning the gap. The DNA of the CDR3 is TGTGCCAGCCCCTGGGGGGGGCAGGGAACGCAGTATTTT. This sequence encodes CASPWGGQGTQYF.